A single T cell receptor (beta chain) is shown here with its context. Germline values: CDR1 MNHEY, CDR2 SMNVEV (reference sequence). The J segment lost 4 bases and the V segment lost 2 bases, leaving 3 bases of the junction unmatched. This CDR3 has 14 residues. These data belong to a study of T cell changes during pregnancy in multiple sclerosis. Sequencing was performed with immunoSEQ multiplex PCR; in TCRdb, only in-frame clones are kept and a portion is missing. Altogether roughly 40,000 clones are present, about 94% being singletons, with the ten largest covering less than 2%. Sample: peripheral blood, taken in the third trimester of pregnancy. The chain employs TRBV27 and TRBJ2-5; TRBD2 aligns across 8 bases. The sequence was collected from a female donor with multiple sclerosis, enrolled in a pregnancy study. Here the CDR3 DNA reads TGTGCCAGCAGTTTAGGAACTAGCGGAGAGACCCAGTACTTC. Its protein product is CASSLGTSGETQYF.